This T cell receptor beta chain was captured in a study of CDR3 diversity in severe acne. TCRdb re-called the PCR reads through MiXCR, storing one row per CDR3 protein. This sample has around 83,000 distinct CDR3 sequences, with around 50% found just once. Per germline, CDR1 SQVTM and CDR2 ANQGSEA. The CDR3 is 15 residues long. Between the trimmed V and J ends, which lost 5 bases and 2 bases, there was a span of 16 bases. This sequence was found in a male donor with severe acne vulgaris. The sample consisted of blood. The chain links TRBV29-1 to TRBJ1-5; weak D call: TRBD1 (5 bases). This CDR3 reads CSVRDSLDGNQPQHF. The CDR3 nucleotides read TGCAGCGTTCGAGACAGTCTAGATGGCAATCAGCCCCAGCATTTT.